Shown below are 26 T cell receptor beta chains from a single sample sequenced in a study of T cells in tuberculosis. The repertoire was sequenced with immunoSEQ multiplex PCR; TCRdb's copy has only in-frame clones and lacks some. This table has 29,000 or so clones, about 92% appearing once. Sequenced material: PBMCs. These receptors were collected from a donor aged 5-35 years with latent tuberculosis or without tuberculosis infection.

Regarding this clone: Within the sample, other DNA sequences also encode this same CDR3. CDR3 sequence reads: CASSGTSGGADTQYF. The CDR3 DNA reads as TGTGCCAGCAGTGGGACTAGCGGGGGGGCAGATACGCAGTATTTT. V usage is TRBV6-1 and J usage is TRBJ2-3; 15 bases match TRBD2. The CDR3 consists of 15 residues. V was clipped by 4 bases and J by 4 bases; unmatched bases: 0. Germline V gene sequence: CDR1 MNHNS, CDR2 SASEGT.

J is TRBJ1-4 and V is TRBV7-8; D gene unclear. The CDR3 has 14 residues. Germline V gene lookup returns CDR1 SGHVS and CDR2 FQNEAQ. V lost 2 bases and J lost 13, with 17 bases in between. The CDR3, as DNA: TGTGCCAGCAGCTTAAATGAGGCCCGGGTAGGACTGTTTTTT. It translates to CASSLNEARVGLFF.

The rearrangement joins TRBV2 to TRBJ2-3; 9 positions agree with TRBD2. V lost 6 bases to trimming and J lost 3 bases; unmatched junction nucleotides: 13. Germline loops: CDR1 SNHLY, CDR2 FYNNEI. The length of the CDR3 is 17 residues. The CDR3 sequence: CASSASLTSGLTDTQYF. DNA of the CDR3: TGTGCCAGCAGCGCTTCCTTGACTAGCGGACTAACAGATACGCAGTATTTT.

This clone was counted between two and nine times. The V call is TRBV4-1, the J call TRBJ2-3, with 11 bases aligning to TRBD2. Trimming took 2 bases from V and 0 from J; bases not matched to a gene: 13. This CDR3 is 20 amino acids long. Germline assignment: CDR1 MGHRA and CDR2 YSYEKL. This chain's CDR3 is CASSQPPLGLAGPSTDTQYF. CDR3 nucleotide sequence: TGCGCCAGCAGCCAACCACCCCTTGGACTAGCGGGTCCAAGCACAGATACGCAGTATTTT.

The genes are TRBV5-6 and TRBJ1-1; 8 bases are a match to TRBD1. V lost 5 bases and J lost 5; bases outside the gene matches: 11. CDR1 is SGHDT, CDR2 YYEEEE, per germline. The CDR3 is made up of 15 amino acids. The CDR3 region is CASRPRGQGKTEAFF. As DNA, the CDR3 is TGTGCCAGCAGGCCGCGAGGACAGGGTAAGACTGAAGCTTTCTTT.

The V and J genes are TRBV9 and TRBJ2-1; TRBD2 aligns across 10 bases. Trimming took 1 base from V and 8 from J; bases not matched to a gene: 6. CDR3 length: 15 residues. Germline lookup yields CDR1 SGDLS and CDR2 YYNGEE. CDR3 residues: CASSVIAGGSHEQFF. The CDR3 DNA reads as TGTGCCAGCAGCGTAATAGCGGGAGGAAGCCATGAGCAGTTCTTC.

V usage is TRBV5-1 and J usage is TRBJ1-1, with no clear D. CDR3 size: 13 residues. Looked up from germline, CDR1 is SGHRS and CDR2 is YFSETQ. The ends were cut back, 0 bases at V and 6 bases at J, with 9 bases in the middle. The CDR3 is CASSLERSPEAFF. Here the CDR3 DNA reads TGCGCCAGCAGCTTGGAGAGGAGCCCTGAAGCTTTCTTT.

CDR3 loop: CASSGDFKETQYF. The CDR3 bases are TGTGCCAGCAGTGGGGACTTCAAAGAGACCCAGTACTTC. This chain connects TRBV2 to TRBJ2-5; weak D call: TRBD2 (6 bases). Trimming removed 4 bases from V and 3 bases from J, with 9 bases in between. Germline CDR1 is SNHLY and CDR2 is FYNNEI. The CDR3 covers 13 residues.

V gene TRBV6-5 combines with J gene TRBJ2-3; 7 bases align to TRBD1. Germline CDR1 and CDR2: MNHEY and SVGAGI. V shed 6 bases, J shed 0 bases, and the junction held 6 bases outside the gene matches. This CDR3 is 15 amino acids long. The CDR3 reads CASRIQGFSTDTQYF. The CDR3 nucleotides read TGTGCCAGCAGAATACAGGGGTTTAGCACAGATACGCAGTATTTT.

The chain joins TRBV7-2 to TRBJ2-7; 10 nucleotides agree with TRBD2. The CDR3 extends over 14 amino acids. Unmatched junction bases numbered 4, after V lost 3 bases and J lost 5 bases. Germline CDR1 reads SGHTA; CDR2 reads FQGNSA. In nucleotides, the CDR3 is TGTGCCAGCAGCTTGGGACTAGCGTTCGACGAGCAGTACTTC. Its translation is CASSLGLAFDEQYF.

This clone was recorded once. The chain carries TRBV27 and TRBJ1-1; D is unclear. The CDR3 contains 15 residues. Germline CDR1 MNHEY, CDR2 SMNVEV (reference sequence). Trimming took 1 base from V and 1 from J, leaving 10 bases between them. The CDR3, as DNA: TGTGCCAGCAGTTTATTTGCGGGCTCGAACACTGAAGCTTTCTTT. Amino acids: CASSLFAGSNTEAFF.

The chain carries TRBV4-1 and TRBJ2-1; 13 nucleotides align to TRBD2. CDR3 length: 18 residues. Germline trimming cut 4 bases from V and 1 base from J; bases unmatched to any gene: 7. CDR1 and CDR2 from the germline V gene are MGHRA and YSYEKL. CDR3 in DNA: TGCGCCAGCAGCCCGGGGACTAGCGGGATGGGGTCCTACAATGAGCAGTTCTTC. It is translated as CASSPGTSGMGSYNEQFF.

The chain has TRBV6-1 and TRBJ1-5; TRBD1 aligns across 7 bases. Germline V gives CDR1 MNHNS, CDR2 SASEGT. V shed 4 bases, J shed 2 bases, and the junction held 5 bases outside the gene matches. This CDR3 contains 15 residues. This chain's CDR3 is CASSGQGSGNQPQHF. CDR3 nucleotides: TGTGCCAGCAGTGGACAGGGAAGTGGCAATCAGCCCCAGCATTTT.

V gene TRBV28 combines with J gene TRBJ1-6, with a possible D match to TRBD1 (6 bases). Trimming stripped 5 bases from V and 10 bases from J, with 9 bases between. The CDR3 length is 12 residues. The germline gives CDR1 MDHEN, CDR2 SYDVKM. The CDR3 is CASSTGKSPLHF. For the CDR3, the DNA is TGTGCCAGCAGTACAGGGAAGTCACCCCTCCACTTT.

This clone was seen just once. The rearrangement uses TRBV6-1 and TRBJ2-7, with 7 bases aligning to TRBD2. Germline-derived CDR1 and CDR2 are MNHNS and SASEGT. V was clipped by 7 bases and J by 5 bases; unmatched bases: 11. This CDR3 is 14 amino acids long. The CDR3 DNA reads TGTGCCAGCAAACCGGTCCGGGGGGATCACGAGCAGTACTTC. Protein: CASKPVRGDHEQYF.

This clone was seen just once. The chain combines TRBV27 with TRBJ1-1; D perhaps matches TRBD1 (5 bases). This CDR3 has 15 residues. V was pared by 5 bases and J by 4 bases, with 17 bases between. Germline V gene lookup returns CDR1 MNHEY and CDR2 SMNVEV (reference sequence). DNA of the CDR3: TGTGCCAGCAGTCCCCCTTGGGGGGAGGGCACTGAAGCTTTCTTT. It encodes CASSPPWGEGTEAFF.

V is TRBV7-8 and J is TRBJ2-1; D may be TRBD2 (7 bases). Trimming removed 4 bases from V and 7 bases from J, with 23 bases in between. The CDR3 runs to 17 residues. CDR1 is SGHVS and CDR2 is FQNEAQ in the germline V gene. The CDR3 DNA reads as TGTGCCAGCAGCTCGAGGGGGGCGGGAGCCCCCTGGAATGAGCAGTTCTTC. It is translated as CASSSRGAGAPWNEQFF.

This chain connects TRBV28 to TRBJ2-6; 7 positions match TRBD1. Germline values: CDR1 MDHEN, CDR2 SYDVKM. Unmatched junction bases numbered 5, after V lost 5 bases and J lost 1 base. CDR3 length equals 16 residues. For the CDR3, the DNA is TGTGCCAGCAGTGCCCCCAGGGGGTCTGGGGCCAACGTCCTGACTTTC. Amino acids: CASSAPRGSGANVLTF.

A few counts support this clone. The rearrangement links TRBV9 to TRBJ2-3, with 8 bases aligning to TRBD2. The germline CDR1 and CDR2 sequences are SGDLS and YYNGEE. The J segment lost 7 bases and the V segment lost 0 bases, leaving 10 bases of the junction unmatched. This CDR3 is 16 amino acids long. The CDR3 is CASSVGGSGGGNTQYF. The CDR3 DNA reads as TGTGCCAGCAGCGTAGGCGGTTCGGGCGGGGGGAATACGCAGTATTTT.

This rearrangement joins TRBV9 to TRBJ2-1; TRBD2 aligns across 7 bases. Trimming removed 0 bases from V and 5 bases from J; junction bases left unmatched: 5. Germline CDR1 and CDR2: SGDLS and YYNGEE. This CDR3 region has 15 residues. CDR3 in amino acids: CASSVGGLNNNEQFF. The CDR3 nucleotides are TGTGCCAGCAGCGTAGGGGGACTAAATAACAATGAGCAGTTCTTC.

The V and J genes are TRBV19 and TRBJ1-2; the match to TRBD1 covers 7 bases. J was trimmed by 0 bases and V by 5 bases; bases with no gene match: 3. This CDR3 has 14 residues. Germline CDR1 reads LNHDA; CDR2 reads SQIVND (reference sequence). CDR3 nucleotide sequence: TGTGCCAGTAGTCAGGGGACAGCTAACTATGGCTACACCTTC. Translated: CASSQGTANYGYTF.

J is TRBJ1-1 and V is TRBV4-3; no clear D. The CDR3 runs 14 residues. Germline-derived CDR1 and CDR2 are LGHNA and YSLEER. V was trimmed by 0 bases and J by 4 bases, leaving 9 bases between them. The CDR3 loop reads CASSQDHESTEAFF. Here the CDR3 DNA reads TGCGCCAGCAGCCAAGATCACGAGTCCACTGAAGCTTTCTTT.

This chain uses TRBV5-4 with TRBJ2-7, with TRBD1 identical over 9 bases. The CDR3 totals 15 residues. Germline V gene sequence: CDR1 SGHNT, CDR2 YYREEE (reference sequence). V was pared by 4 bases and J by 7 bases, with 12 bases of the junction left unmatched. The CDR3 DNA sequence: TGTGCCAGCAGCCCGCAAGGGACAGGGTATGGGGAGCAGTACTTC. It translates to CASSPQGTGYGEQYF. Based on the CDR3 plus reference TRBV5-4 and TRBJ2-7, the full variable domain is ETGVTQSPTHLIKTRGQQVTLRCSSQSGHNTVSWYQQALGQGPQFIFQYYREEENGRGNFPPRFSGLQFPNYSSELNVNALELDDSALYLCASSPQGTGYGEQYFGPGTRLTVT.

CDR3 amino acids: CASSRQGSVEKLFF. For the CDR3, the DNA is TGTGCCAGCAGCCGACAGGGTTCGGTTGAAAAACTGTTTTTT. This chain uses TRBV5-4 with TRBJ1-4, with 7 positions matching TRBD1. This CDR3 has 14 residues. With 4 bases clipped from V and 7 bases from J, the junction kept 7 bases outside the gene matches. CDR1 and CDR2 (germline): SGHNT, YYREEE (reference sequence).

The V call is TRBV18, the J call TRBJ2-2, with TRBD2 matching 11 bases. The CDR3 totals 15 residues. Losses at the gene ends were 5 bases for V and 5 bases for J; bases not matched to a gene: 4. The germline CDR1 and CDR2 sequences are KGHSH and LQKENI. The CDR3 here is CASSVRLAGTGELFF. CDR3 DNA sequence: TGTGCCAGCTCAGTCCGACTAGCGGGGACCGGGGAGCTGTTTTTT.

V is TRBV2 and J is TRBJ1-3, with a possible D match to TRBD1 (5 bases). V was pared by 6 bases and J by 4 bases, with 10 bases between. CDR1 and CDR2 (germline): SNHLY, FYNNEI. This CDR3 has 13 residues. CDR3 region: CASRTVPGNTIYF. CDR3 DNA: TGTGCCAGCAGGACAGTGCCCGGAAACACCATATATTTT.